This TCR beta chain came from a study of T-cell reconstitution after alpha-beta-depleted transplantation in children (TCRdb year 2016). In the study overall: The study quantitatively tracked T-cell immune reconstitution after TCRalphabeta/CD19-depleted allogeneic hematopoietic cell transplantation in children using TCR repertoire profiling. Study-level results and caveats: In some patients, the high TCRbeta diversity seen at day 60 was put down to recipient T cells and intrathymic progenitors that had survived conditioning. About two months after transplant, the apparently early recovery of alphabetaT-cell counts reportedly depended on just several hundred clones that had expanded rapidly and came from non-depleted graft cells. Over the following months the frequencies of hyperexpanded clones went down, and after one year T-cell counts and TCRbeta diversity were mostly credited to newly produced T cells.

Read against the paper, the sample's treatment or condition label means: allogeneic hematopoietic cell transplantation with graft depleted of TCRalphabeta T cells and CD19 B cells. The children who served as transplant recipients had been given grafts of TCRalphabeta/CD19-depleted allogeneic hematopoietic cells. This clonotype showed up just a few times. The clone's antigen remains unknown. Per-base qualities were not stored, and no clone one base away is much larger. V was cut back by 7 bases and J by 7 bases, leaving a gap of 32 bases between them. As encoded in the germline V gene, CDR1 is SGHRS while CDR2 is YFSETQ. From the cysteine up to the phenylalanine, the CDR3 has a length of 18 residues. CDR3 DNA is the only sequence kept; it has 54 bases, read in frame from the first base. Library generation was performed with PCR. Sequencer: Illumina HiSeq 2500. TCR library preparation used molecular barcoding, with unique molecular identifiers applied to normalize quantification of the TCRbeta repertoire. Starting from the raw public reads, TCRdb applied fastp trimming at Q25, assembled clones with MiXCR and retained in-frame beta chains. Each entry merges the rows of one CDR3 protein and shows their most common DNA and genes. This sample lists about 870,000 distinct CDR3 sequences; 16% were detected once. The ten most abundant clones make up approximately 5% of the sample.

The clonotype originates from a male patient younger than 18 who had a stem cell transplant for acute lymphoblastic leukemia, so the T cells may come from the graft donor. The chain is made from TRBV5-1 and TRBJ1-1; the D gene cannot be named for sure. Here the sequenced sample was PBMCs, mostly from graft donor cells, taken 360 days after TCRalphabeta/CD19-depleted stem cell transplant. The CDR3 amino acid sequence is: CASRRRQQLPGSFVEAFF. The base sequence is TGCGCCAGCCGGAGGCGCCAGCAGCTTCCGGGGTCGTTCGTTGAAGCTTTCTTT.